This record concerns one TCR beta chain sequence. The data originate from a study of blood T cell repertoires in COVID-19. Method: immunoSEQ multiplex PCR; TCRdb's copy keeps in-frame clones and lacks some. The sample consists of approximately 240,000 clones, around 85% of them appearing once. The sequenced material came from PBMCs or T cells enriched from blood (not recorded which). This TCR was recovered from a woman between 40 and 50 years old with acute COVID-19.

As DNA, the CDR3 is TGTGCCAGCAGTCTCAGACAGGGTAATAACGAAGCTTTCTTT. Amino acid sequence: CASSLRQGNNEAFF. The chain links TRBV6-5 to TRBJ1-1, with 7 bases that match TRBD1. J lost 8 bases, V lost 5 bases, and 11 bases had no gene match. The germline V gene has CDR1 MNHEY and CDR2 SVGAGI. This CDR3 spans 14 amino acids.